This TCR beta chain was documented in a study of blood T cells in healthy people across ages. Findings and limits, study-wide: Possibly confounding the expanded clonotype changes was the fact that donor CMV status was unknown.

Then a second PCR, running about 6 to 11 cycles, was carried out with a sample-barcoded 5' primer and a J-beta primer mix. TCRdb recomputed calls from the 5' RACE reads with MiXCR, one row per CDR3 protein. Among just over 1 million distinct CDR3 sequences, more than 35% were seen once, and the ten largest hold approximately 17%. The CDR3 runs 14 residues. The germline V gene encodes CDR1 SGHAT and CDR2 FQNNGV. Peripheral blood from each donor was collected in a volume of 8.5 to 10 milliliters. The sample holds many counts of this clonotype. What it binds is unknown. The junction differs from germline at one of its ends, possibly a read error.

The sample comprised blood. This sequence joins TRBV11-2 and TRBJ2-7; 9 bases agree with TRBD1. This clonotype was obtained from a woman aged 60-75 years in good health. The CDR3 here is CASSPGQGYYEQYF. The DNA of the CDR3 is TGCGCCAGCAGCCCGGGACAGGGATACTACGAGCAGTACTTC.